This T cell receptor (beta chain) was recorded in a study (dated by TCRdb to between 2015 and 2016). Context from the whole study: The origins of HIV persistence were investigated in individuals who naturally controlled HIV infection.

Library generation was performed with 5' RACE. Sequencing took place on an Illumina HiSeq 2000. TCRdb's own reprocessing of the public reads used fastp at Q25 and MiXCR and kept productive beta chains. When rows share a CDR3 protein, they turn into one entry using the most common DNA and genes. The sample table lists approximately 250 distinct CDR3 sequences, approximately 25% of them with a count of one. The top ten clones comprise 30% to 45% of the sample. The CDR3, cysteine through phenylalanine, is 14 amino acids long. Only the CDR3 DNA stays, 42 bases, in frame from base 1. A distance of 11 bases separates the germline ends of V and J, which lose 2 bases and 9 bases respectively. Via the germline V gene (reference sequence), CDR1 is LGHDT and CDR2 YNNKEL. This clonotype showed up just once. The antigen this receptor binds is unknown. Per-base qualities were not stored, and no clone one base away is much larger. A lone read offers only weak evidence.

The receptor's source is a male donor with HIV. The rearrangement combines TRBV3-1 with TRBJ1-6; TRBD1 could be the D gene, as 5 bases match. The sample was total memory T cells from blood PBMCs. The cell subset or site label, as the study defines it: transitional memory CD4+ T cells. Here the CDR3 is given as CASSQHRTGSPLHF. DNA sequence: TGTGCCAGCAGCCAACACAGGACGGGTTCACCCCTCCACTTT.